Reported below is one TCR beta chain. The antigen is not known. This specimen belongs to a study of long-term antiretroviral therapy in people with HIV. Study observations and caveats: Before ART, certain clones expanded, and these dominated the repertoire at all time points.

Researchers report immunoSEQ v3.0 was run at survey level. The method was immunoSEQ multiplex PCR; TCRdb's version includes in-frame clones alone and lacks a portion of them. The sample yields about 24,000 clones, approximately 86% seen once. This CDR3 contains 15 residues. In germline, CDR1 is SGHNT, CDR2 YENEEA. Trimming pared 2 bases from V and 8 bases from J, leaving 17 bases between. This chain connects TRBV11-3 to TRBJ2-3, with a tentative D call TRBD1 (6 bases). This receptor was identified in a man aged 50-60 years with HIV. The specimen was unsorted PBMCs, collected 1.2 years after starting antiretroviral therapy. As DNA, the CDR3 is TGTGCCAGCAGCTTAAGGGCAGGGGACGATGGTACGCAGTATTTT. Its protein is CASSLRAGDDGTQYF. Complete variable domain (other parts from reference TRBV11-3 and TRBJ2-3): EAGVVQSPRYKIIEKKQPVAFWCNPISGHNTLYWYLQNLGQGPELLIRYENEEAVDDSQLPKDRFSAERLKGVDSTLKIQPAELGDSAVYLCASSLRAGDDGTQYFGPGTRLTVL.